This T cell receptor beta chain appears in the sequencing data of a study of tumor and adjacent non-tumor tissue in lung cancer. Study-level background: There were about 12 adenocarcinoma, 2 squamous cell carcinoma and 1 small cell lung cancer cases. Samples averaged approximately 4.2 million productive TCRbeta reads each. Aged about 30 to 76 years, patients included 10 men and five or six women with stage I to III disease.

Three rounds of nested PCR, following a modified ARM-PCR protocol, produced the TCRbeta library. Each CDR3 protein gets one entry after TCRdb re-called the multiplex PCR reads with MiXCR. The sample lists about 200,000 distinct CDR3 sequences, approximately 74% occurring once. The CDR3 extends over 13 amino acids. From germline, CDR1 is DFQATT and CDR2 SNEGSKA (reference sequence). Trimming cost V 4 bases and J 7 bases, with 15 bases left between them. Overall study findings and caveats: TCR diversity was significantly greater in tumor than normal lung tissue.

No cell sorting was done before RNA was extracted from the tissue. Points on this clonotype: Its antigen remains unknown.

The chain combines TRBV20-1 with TRBJ2-3, with D perhaps TRBD1 or TRBD2 (5 bases each). Material: lung tumor tissue. The TCR comes from a man in his sixties with non-small cell lung cancer. The CDR3 spells CSAILVGVNTQYF. The DNA of the CDR3 is TGCAGTGCTATACTAGTGGGGGTAAATACGCAGTATTTT.